These T cell receptor beta chains were read from a single sample in a study of T cell responses to AZD1222 COVID-19 vaccine. The assay was immunoSEQ multiplex PCR, and TCRdb's table has in-frame clones only and misses some. This sample lists around 140,000 clones; its ten largest clones have under 2.5%. Material: peripheral blood. These receptors came from an adult in good health. Each CDR3 is given with its conserved first and last residue. Each record gives: V gene, J gene, CDR3 protein.

>TRBV2|TRBJ1-3
CASSDFSSGNTIYF
>TRBV2|TRBJ2-1
CASSTGTSALNEQFF
>TRBV6-5|TRBJ1-6
CASLRGDRNSPLHF
>TRBV10-1|TRBJ1-1
CASSAVRGLNTEAFF
>TRBV6-1|TRBJ1-2
CASSEGLVINYGYTF
>TRBV6-4|TRBJ2-2
CASSGQGNTGELFF
>TRBV5-1|TRBJ1-2
CASSLEGENYGYTF
>TRBV10-3|TRBJ2-3
CAISESTGADTQYF
>TRBV18|TRBJ2-5
CASSRRQGTQETQYF
>TRBV4-1|TRBJ1-4
CASSPSGTVNEKLFF
>TRBV2|TRBJ1-2
CASSDRQGATSGYTF
>TRBV11-3|TRBJ1-2
CASSFSQGYGYTF
>TRBV29-1|TRBJ1-3
CSVGPRGSGNTIYF
>TRBV4-1|TRBJ1-5
CASSPRIGSGNQPQHF
>TRBV27|TRBJ1-2
CASTTGRDYGYTF
>TRBV19|TRBJ1-5
CASSTRHNQPQHF
>TRBV7-3|TRBJ1-6
CASSLEGARSPLHF
>TRBV29-1|TRBJ1-2
CSVEGWEGQGYGYTF
>TRBV2|TRBJ1-6
CASNLDRGYNSPLHF
>TRBV18|TRBJ1-2
CASSYRGDYGYTF
>TRBV7-2|TRBJ2-7
CASSLGPSGGIEEQYF
>TRBV3-1/TRBV3-2|TRBJ1-5
CASSLVGGPQHF
>TRBV2|TRBJ1-4
CASSKLGQINEKLFF
>TRBV2|TRBJ1-5
CASSGQVDNQPQHF
>TRBV5-1|TRBJ1-1
CASSLSADTEAFF
>TRBV12-3/TRBV12-4|TRBJ1-5
CASSLEWNQPQHF
>TRBV4-1|TRBJ1-2
CASSQRTGGATNYGYTF
>TRBV28|TRBJ1-1
CASSLTGEAFF
>TRBV5-4|TRBJ2-3
CASSPYRGADTQYF
>TRBV10-3|TRBJ2-1
CAISESYNEQFF
>TRBV13|TRBJ1-6
CASSQTGNSPLHF
>TRBV7-2|TRBJ2-4
CASSLVGTGGPALDF
>TRBV5-1|TRBJ1-1
CASSLAGIPEAFF
>TRBV6-5|TRBJ2-1
CASSQSGGSNEQFF
>TRBV7-2|TRBJ1-4
CASSPSRIVGRDEKLFF
>TRBV6-5|TRBJ2-5
CASTALNRVETQYF
>TRBV4-3|TRBJ1-2
CASSRKRGVRAYTF
>TRBV5-4|TRBJ1-1
CASSFRVNHRVNTEAFF
>TRBV14|TRBJ1-1
CASSPQGAVNTEAFF
>TRBV28|TRBJ2-5
CASSLLGETQYF
>TRBV15|TRBJ1-5
CATSRDRPGRSNQPQHF
>TRBV28|TRBJ2-7
CASSVTGTGTYEQYF
>TRBV29-1|TRBJ2-1
CSVIPRVDEQFF
>TRBV5-1|TRBJ1-1
CASSSAGTPDTEAFF
>TRBV5-5|TRBJ1-1
CASSLGNANTEAFF
>TRBV3-1/TRBV3-2|TRBJ1-1
CASSQGGTRALAFF
>TRBV7-3|TRBJ1-2
CASSLGKGADYGYTF
>TRBV29-1|TRBJ1-2
CSVPRGVRGYTF
>TRBV11-2|TRBJ2-3
CASSPDQRGGEGDTQYF
>TRBV9|TRBJ2-5
CASSGGAAGALETQYF